A single sample is the source of the 22 T cell receptor beta chains below, sequenced in a study of cytomegalovirus exposure and HLA in healthy donors. The PCR employed 60 Vbeta primers together with 13 Jbeta primers. The repertoire was sequenced with immunoSEQ multiplex PCR; TCRdb's copy has only in-frame clones and lacks some. This sample has 140,000 to 150,000 clones, with over 75% found just once. Specimen: PBMCs. These receptors were taken from a woman between 40 and 50 years old in good health and CMV-seronegative.

The V call is TRBV30, the J call TRBJ1-2; no clear D gene. Germline V CDR1 and CDR2: GTSNPN, SVGIG (reference sequence). The CDR3 is made up of 13 amino acids. Trimming left V 0 bases short and J 7 bases short, with 12 bases between. CDR3 amino acids: CAWSVHGRSGYTF. As DNA, the CDR3 is TGTGCCTGGAGTGTTCACGGGAGAAGTGGCTACACCTTC.

This clone was counted between two and nine times. The chain employs TRBV5-1 and TRBJ2-5; TRBD1 agrees at 8 bases. V shed 4 bases, J shed 5 bases, and the junction held 4 bases outside the gene matches. The CDR3 extends over 13 amino acids. Germline CDR1 is SGHRS and CDR2 is YFSETQ. In DNA form, the CDR3 reads TGCGCCAGCAGCCCCAGGGGGCGGGAGACCCAGTACTTC. Encoded protein: CASSPRGRETQYF.

This clone was detected only once. The chain is built from TRBV5-1 and TRBJ2-1; TRBD2 is a possible D gene (6 bases). From germline, CDR1 is SGHRS and CDR2 YFSETQ. V was trimmed by 4 bases and J by 3 bases, leaving 14 bases between them. CDR3 size: 15 residues. This CDR3 is CASSRIAADYNEQFF. CDR3 bases: TGCGCCAGCAGCCGGATAGCGGCTGACTACAATGAGCAGTTCTTC.

V usage is TRBV10-3 and J usage is TRBJ1-3; a weak D match, TRBD1 (5 bases). V dropped 0 bases and J dropped 0 bases, with 9 bases sitting between them. The CDR3 totals 16 residues. CDR1 ENHRY and CDR2 SYGVKD come from the germline V gene. CDR3 sequence reads: CAISESSGRSGNTIYF. In DNA form, the CDR3 reads TGTGCCATCAGTGAGTCGTCAGGGCGCTCTGGAAACACCATATATTTT.

This rearrangement joins TRBV7-9 to TRBJ2-7; perhaps TRBD1 as D (6 bases). Germline lookup yields CDR1 SEHNR and CDR2 FQNEAQ (reference sequence). The V end was cut by 1 base, the J end by 3 bases, with 7 bases between. The CDR3 loop spans 13 amino acids. The CDR3 sequence is CASSLGTVYEQYF. CDR3 nucleotides: TGTGCCAGCAGCTTAGGGACAGTCTACGAGCAGTACTTC.

CDR3 bases: TGTGCCAGCAGTGTGGGACAGGGAAGTGGCTATGGCTACACCTTC. Protein product: CASSVGQGSGYGYTF. V is TRBV6-1 and J is TRBJ1-2, with TRBD1 matching 9 bases. Losses at the gene ends were 4 bases for V and 4 bases for J; bases not matched to a gene: 7. The germline gives CDR1 MNHNS, CDR2 SASEGT. This CDR3 spans 15 amino acids.

The V call is TRBV6-6, the J call TRBJ2-1; TRBD2 matches 7 bases. The CDR3 sequence is 16 residues long. Germline V CDR1 and CDR2: MNHNY, SVGAGI (reference sequence). V shed 4 bases, J shed 6 bases, and the junction held 12 bases outside the gene matches. CDR3 loop: CASSSPGGAGSNEQFF. CDR3 bases: TGTGCCAGCAGTTCCCCGGGAGGAGCGGGCTCCAATGAGCAGTTCTTC.

The chain carries TRBV6-1 and TRBJ1-2; 9 nucleotides line up with TRBD1. The CDR3 totals 14 residues. Germline CDR1 is MNHNS and CDR2 is SASEGT. The V segment lost 6 bases and the J segment 4 bases; nucleotides outside the gene matches: 6. The CDR3 is CASSRTGVGYGYTF. The CDR3 DNA sequence: TGTGCCAGCAGCCGGACAGGGGTGGGCTATGGCTACACCTTC.

This clone has just one count. The chain carries TRBV5-8 and TRBJ1-5; maybe TRBD1 (6 bases). Looked up from germline, CDR1 is SGHTS and CDR2 is YDEGEE. The CDR3 spans 13 residues. V was cut by 6 bases and J by 6 bases, with 13 bases left in between. The CDR3 loop is CASTYRAGQPQHF. CDR3 in DNA: TGTGCCAGCACCTACAGGGCTGGTCAGCCCCAGCATTTT.

CDR3: CASNQREWSYEQYF. In DNA form, the CDR3 reads TGTGCCAGCAACCAGCGGGAGTGGTCCTACGAGCAGTACTTC. The chain recombines TRBV2 with TRBJ2-7, with 8 bases identical to TRBD2. The V segment lost 7 bases and the J segment 1 base; nucleotides outside the gene matches: 6. The length of the CDR3 is 14 residues. Germline CDR1 is SNHLY and CDR2 is FYNNEI. The full variable domain, completed using reference TRBV2 and TRBJ2-7, is EPEVTQTPSHQVTQMGQEVILRCVPISNHLYFYWYRQILGQKVEFLVSFYNNEISEKSEIFDDQFSVERPDGSNFTLKIRSTKLEDSAMYFCASNQREWSYEQYFGPGTRLTVT.

This clone was seen just once. This chain uses TRBV18 with TRBJ2-3; 8 bases are shared with TRBD1. The CDR3 is 17 residues long. J lost 5 bases, V lost 0 bases, and 10 bases had no gene match. Germline V gene data show CDR1 as KGHSH and CDR2 as LQKENI. The CDR3 bases are TGTGCCAGCTCACCACCCGCGGCAGGGGGCTTCAGAGATACGCAGTATTTT. Amino acid sequence: CASSPPAAGGFRDTQYF.

The V call is TRBV19, the J call TRBJ2-3; 8 bases match TRBD2. The CDR3 is 15 amino acids. Germline loops: CDR1 LNHDA, CDR2 SQIVND (reference sequence). The V gene end was trimmed by 5 bases and the J gene end by 1 base; junction bases not matched to a gene: 5. The CDR3 coding sequence is TGTGCCAGTAGTCCTACGACTAGCGGCACAGATACGCAGTATTTT. Amino acids: CASSPTTSGTDTQYF.

The DNA of the CDR3 is TGCGCCAGCAGCCCGGGGACATCCGGGGAGCTGTTTTTT. Its translation is CASSPGTSGELFF. The chain uses TRBV5-1 and TRBJ2-2; weak D call: TRBD1 (6 bases). CDR3 size: 13 residues. With 4 bases removed from V and 6 bases from J, the gap between germline ends came to 10 bases. CDR1 and CDR2 from the germline V gene are SGHRS and YFSETQ.

The V gene is TRBV7-9, the J gene TRBJ2-1; 9 bases are shared with TRBD2. This CDR3 region has 15 residues. Losses at the gene ends were 5 bases for V and 5 bases for J; bases not matched to a gene: 7. Germline V lookup: CDR1 SEHNR, CDR2 FQNEAQ (reference sequence). CDR3 region: CASSRPAGGHNEQFF. DNA for the CDR3: TGTGCCAGCAGCCGTCCGGCGGGAGGGCACAATGAGCAGTTCTTC.

The CDR3 nucleotides are TGTGCCATCAGTGGACGCACTAGCGGGAGGGCCGTGGAAACCGGGGAGCTGTTTTTT. Protein sequence: CAISGRTSGRAVETGELFF. This chain connects TRBV10-3 to TRBJ2-2; 13 nucleotides match TRBD2. Per germline, CDR1 ENHRY and CDR2 SYGVKD. J lost 5 bases, V lost 4 bases, and 13 bases had no gene match. The CDR3 spans 19 residues.

The chain links TRBV6-5 to TRBJ2-1; D unresolved. CDR3 length equals 13 residues. V was trimmed by 6 bases and J by 5 bases, leaving 11 bases between them. Germline V lookup: CDR1 MNHEY, CDR2 SVGAGI. CDR3 sequence (DNA): TGTGCCAGCAGCTATCGGAGAAACAATGAGCAGTTCTTC. Translated, it gives CASSYRRNNEQFF.

This chain joins TRBV7-2 and TRBJ2-7; no firm D call. Germline V gene lookup returns CDR1 SGHTA and CDR2 FQGNSA. The CDR3 spans 14 residues. The germline V and J ends were trimmed by 3 bases and 1 base, with 10 bases remaining between them. The CDR3 loop is CASSLATLSYEQYF. The DNA for the CDR3 is TGTGCCAGCAGCTTGGCGACTCTTTCCTACGAGCAGTACTTC.

The chain employs TRBV23-1 and TRBJ2-7; 10 bases line up with TRBD1. TRBV23-1 qualifies as an ORF whose function is uncertain. CDR3 length: 17 amino acids. Germline trimming cut 0 bases from V and 7 bases from J; bases unmatched to any gene: 12. The CDR3 region is CASSQSVPGGGQGEQYF. CDR3 nucleotide sequence: TGCGCCAGCAGTCAATCGGTGCCCGGGGGGGGACAGGGGGAGCAGTACTTC.

This chain uses TRBV5-1 with TRBJ1-1, with TRBD1 as a possible D gene (5 bases). Trimming cost V 0 bases and J 0 bases, with 15 bases left between them. The CDR3 contains 17 residues. Germline values: CDR1 SGHRS, CDR2 YFSETQ. The CDR3 is CASSLVVGGRVNTEAFF. CDR3 nucleotides: TGCGCCAGCAGCTTGGTAGTCGGGGGACGGGTGAACACTGAAGCTTTCTTT.

The chain couples TRBV5-1 to TRBJ2-5; no firm D call. The V end lost 2 bases, the J end lost 2 bases, and 4 bases lay between the germline ends. Germline CDR1 SGHRS, CDR2 YFSETQ. The CDR3 has 12 amino acids. The CDR3 is CASSFPQETQYF. The CDR3 DNA reads as TGCGCCAGCAGCTTCCCTCAAGAGACCCAGTACTTC.

The rearrangement links TRBV7-6 to TRBJ2-1, with D perhaps TRBD2 (5 bases). The V and J ends lost 2 bases and 6 bases respectively, with 14 bases between them. CDR1 and CDR2 from the germline V gene are SGHVS and FNYEAQ. CDR3 length: 15 residues. Here the CDR3 reads CASSLSPGISNEQFF. Written as DNA, the CDR3 is TGTGCCAGCAGCTTAAGCCCGGGGATCAGCAATGAGCAGTTCTTC.

This clone was counted a single time. The rearrangement uses TRBV7-8 and TRBJ2-5; D is perhaps TRBD1 (6 bases). V shed 5 bases and J shed 6 bases, with 10 bases lying between them. This CDR3 comprises 12 residues. CDR1 and CDR2 from the germline V gene are SGHVS and FQNEAQ. CDR3 in amino acids: CASSIRGKTQYF. The CDR3 DNA reads as TGTGCCAGCAGCATCAGGGGAAAGACCCAGTACTTC. The full variable domain, rest sourced from reference TRBV7-8 and TRBJ2-5, is GAGVSQSPRYKVAKRGQDVALRCDPISGHVSLFWYQQALGQGPEFLTYFQNEAQLDKSGLPSDRFFAERPEGSVSTLKIQRTQQEDSAVYLCASSIRGKTQYFGPGTRLLVL.